This T cell receptor (beta chain) was identified during a study of blood T cell repertoires in COVID-19. Turning to the study itself: Material from acute and convalescent COVID-19 was sourced from the United States, Italy and Spain.

This CDR3 region has 14 residues. With 6 bases removed from V and 6 bases from J, the gap between germline ends came to 18 bases. Germline CDR1 reads SQVTM; CDR2 reads ANQGSEA. Profiled with immunoSEQ multiplex PCR; TCRdb holds only in-frame clones, not every one. Counted here are 160,000 or so clones, approximately 80% occurring once; the ten biggest clones make up roughly 14%. This chain connects TRBV29-1 to TRBJ1-5; D gene unclear. This clonotype was sampled from an elderly woman with acute or convalescent COVID-19. Sequenced sample: peripheral blood. The CDR3 bases are TGCAGCGTAAGGACCTCTGAGGGCGGTCAGCCCCAGCATTTT. This sequence encodes CSVRTSEGGQPQHF.